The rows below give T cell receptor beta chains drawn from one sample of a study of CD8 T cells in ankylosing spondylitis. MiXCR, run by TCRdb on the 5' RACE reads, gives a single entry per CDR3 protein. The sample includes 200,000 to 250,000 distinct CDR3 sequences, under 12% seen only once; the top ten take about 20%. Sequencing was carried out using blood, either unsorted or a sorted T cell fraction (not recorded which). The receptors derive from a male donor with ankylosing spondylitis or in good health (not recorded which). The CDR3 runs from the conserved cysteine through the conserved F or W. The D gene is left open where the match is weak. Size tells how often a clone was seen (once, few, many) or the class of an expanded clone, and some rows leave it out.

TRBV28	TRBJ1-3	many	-	TGTGCCAGCAGTTCCGGGGGAACCTCTGGAAACACCATATATTTT	CASSSGGTSGNTIYF
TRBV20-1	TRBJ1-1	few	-	TGCAGTGTCCCGGGGGGGGCGGCCACTGAAGCTTTCTTT	CSVPGGAATEAFF
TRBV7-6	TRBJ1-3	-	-	TGTGCCAGCAGCTTAGTTCGCTCCCCTGGAAACACCATATATTTT	CASSLVRSPGNTIYF
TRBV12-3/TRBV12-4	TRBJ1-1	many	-	TGTGCCAGCAGTTTAGGGGTAGGCACTGAAGCTTTCTTT	CASSLGVGTEAFF
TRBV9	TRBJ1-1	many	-	TGTGCCAGCAGCCGCCCCCCACAAGGGACTGAAGCTTTCTTT	CASSRPPQGTEAFF
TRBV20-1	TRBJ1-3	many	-	TGCAGTGCTAGAGAACCCAGGACTGGAAACACCATATATTTT	CSAREPRTGNTIYF
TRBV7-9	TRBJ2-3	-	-	TGTGCCAGGCCCCGGGTAGGCACAGATACGCAGTATTTT	CARPRVGTDTQYF
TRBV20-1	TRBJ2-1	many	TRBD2	TGCAGTGCTAGAGACTCGTCTGCATACGGGGGGGCCAATGAGCAGTTCTTC	CSARDSSAYGGANEQFF
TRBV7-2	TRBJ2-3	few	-	TGTGCCAGCAGCTTAGAGTCAGGTAGCACAGATACGCAGTATTTT	CASSLESGSTDTQYF
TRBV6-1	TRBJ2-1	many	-	TGTGCCAGCAGGCCGGGACTGGGCTCCTACAATGAGCAGTTCTTC	CASRPGLGSYNEQFF
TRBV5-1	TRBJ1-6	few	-	TGCGCCAGCAGCTTGGCCGGTCGGTCACCCCTCCACTTT	CASSLAGRSPLHF
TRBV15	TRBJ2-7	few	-	TGTGCCACCAGCAGAGATCTGGCTGACGAGCAGTACTTC	CATSRDLADEQYF
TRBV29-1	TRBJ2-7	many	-	TGCAGCGTTGACACCACGAACGAGCAGTACTTC	CSVDTTNEQYF
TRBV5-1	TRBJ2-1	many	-	TGCGCCAGCAGCTTGGAGGGCCAAAGCTCCTACAATGAGCAGTTCTTC	CASSLEGQSSYNEQFF
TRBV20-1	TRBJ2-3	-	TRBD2	TGCAGTGCTCGTCGGGGGGGAGCCGTCACAGATACGCAGTATTTT	CSARRGGAVTDTQYF
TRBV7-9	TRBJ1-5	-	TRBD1	TGTGCCAGCAGCGCAACACAGGGGTATGGTAATCAGCCCCAGCAATTT	CASSATQGYGNQPQQF
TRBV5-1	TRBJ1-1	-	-	TGCGCCAGCAGCCCTGAAATGTTAGGTAGACTCCCGAACACTGAAGCTTTCTTT	CASSPEMLGRLPNTEAFF
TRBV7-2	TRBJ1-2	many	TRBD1	TGTGCCAGCAGCTTTCCGGGACAGGTGGTAGAGGGCTACACCTTC	CASSFPGQVVEGYTF
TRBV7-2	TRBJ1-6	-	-	TGTGCCAGCAGCCAACAGGGATTTATGGCCTATAATTCACCCCTCCACTTT	CASSQQGFMAYNSPLHF
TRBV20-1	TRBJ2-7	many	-	TGCAGTGCTAGAGATGCTTCAGTCCTAATCTACGAGCAGTACTTC	CSARDASVLIYEQYF
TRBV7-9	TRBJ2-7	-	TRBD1	TGTGCCATCGACAGGGGGCTGGACGAGCAGTACTTC	CAIDRGLDEQYF
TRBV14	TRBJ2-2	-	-	TGTGCCAGCAGCCAAGTCGGGCAAGGCAACACCGGGGAGCTGTTTTTT	CASSQVGQGNTGELFF
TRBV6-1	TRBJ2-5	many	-	TGTGCCAGCAGTGTGGTCAGGGGAGAGACCCAGTACTTC	CASSVVRGETQYF
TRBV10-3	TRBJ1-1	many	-	TGTGCCATCAGTGAGTCGACAGCGGGCTACCAAGAAGCTTTCTTT	CAISESTAGYQEAFF